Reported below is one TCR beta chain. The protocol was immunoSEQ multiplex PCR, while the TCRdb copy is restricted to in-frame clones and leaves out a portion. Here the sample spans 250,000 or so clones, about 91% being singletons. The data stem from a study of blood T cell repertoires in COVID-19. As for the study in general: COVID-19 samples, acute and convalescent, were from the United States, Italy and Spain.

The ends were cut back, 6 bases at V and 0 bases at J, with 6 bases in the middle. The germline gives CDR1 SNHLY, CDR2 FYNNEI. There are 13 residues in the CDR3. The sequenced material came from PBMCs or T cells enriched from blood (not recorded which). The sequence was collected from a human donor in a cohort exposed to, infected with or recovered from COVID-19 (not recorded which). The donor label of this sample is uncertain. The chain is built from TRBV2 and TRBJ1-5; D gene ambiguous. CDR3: CASSGDSNQPQHF. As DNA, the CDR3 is TGTGCCAGCAGCGGAGATAGCAATCAGCCCCAGCATTTT.